The present T cell receptor (beta chain) was sequenced within a study of ipilimumab plus nivolumab after autologous stem cell transplantation. Assay used: immunoSEQ multiplex PCR; TCRdb lists only in-frame clones, some missing. The sample lists 15,000 to 20,000 clones, more than 80% occurring once. Trimming took 6 bases from V and 0 from J, leaving 12 bases between them. Germline V gives CDR1 SQVTM, CDR2 ANQGSEA. This CDR3 is 14 amino acids long. Through week 26, nivolumab 3 mg/kg IV was given weeks 1, 4, 7, 10, then biweekly. The source was PBMCs, collected in a trial of ipilimumab plus nivolumab as post-transplant consolidation. This sequence originates from a male donor with diffuse large B-cell lymphoma. The chain recombines TRBV29-1 with TRBJ2-1, with unresolved D. The CDR3 region has the DNA TGCAGCGTCGCAGACACGAGCTCCTACAATGAGCAGTTCTTC. Translation gives CSVADTSSYNEQFF.